The 6 T cell receptor beta chains below were found in one sample sequenced in a study of shared clonotypes between healthy human individuals (dated by TCRdb to 2020 to 2021). The library was generated by the immunoSEQ multiplex PCR assay. Held by TCRdb, this immuneACCESS table contains in-frame sequences only and omits some clones. Under half of the omission traces to an unresolved V gene where checked; the cause of the rest is unknown. The sample data list approximately 980,000 clones, and approximately 76% of these were observed just once. Approximately 1.5% of the sample belongs to the ten largest clones. Sequencing was performed on memory CD4+ T cells sorted from blood. Explained via the paper, the cell subset or site label denotes: CD45RA-negative fraction. These receptors all stem from a man aged 18-30 years in good health.

The chain is built from TRBV6-6 and TRBJ1-2; D might be TRBD1 (6 bases). This CDR3 comprises 15 residues. V lost 0 bases and J 6 bases, leaving 14 bases between the germline ends. Germline-derived CDR1 and CDR2 are MNHNY and SVGAGI (reference sequence). Here the CDR3 DNA reads TGTGCCAGCAGTTACTCCAGGGGAGGGAATGATGGCTACACCTTC. It translates to CASSYSRGGNDGYTF.

This clone has ten or more counts. The rearrangement uses TRBV7-2 and TRBJ2-2, with 8 bases lining up with TRBD1. CDR1 and CDR2 from the germline V gene are SGHTA and FQGNSA. The CDR3 has 16 residues. Trimming took 5 bases from V and 4 from J; bases not matched to a gene: 9. The CDR3 region has the DNA TGTGCCAGCAGCCCCGGCAGGGGGCCTATCACCGGGGAGCTGTTTTTT. Its protein product is CASSPGRGPITGELFF.

The chain couples TRBV9 to TRBJ2-2; 7 positions match TRBD2. V shed 0 bases, J shed 3 bases, and the junction held 8 bases outside the gene matches. This CDR3 region has 17 residues. Germline values: CDR1 SGDLS, CDR2 YYNGEE. The CDR3 region is CASSVVGLADHTGELFF. CDR3 sequence (DNA): TGTGCCAGCAGCGTAGTAGGTCTAGCGGACCACACCGGGGAGCTGTTTTTT.

Only one count was recorded for this clone. CDR3 protein: CAWSVKQPGYGYTF. CDR3 nucleotide sequence: TGTGCCTGGAGTGTAAAGCAACCGGGCTATGGCTACACCTTC. The rearrangement links TRBV30 to TRBJ1-2; D call uncertain. The V gene lost 0 bases and the J gene lost 4 bases, with 12 bases spanning the gap. CDR3 length: 14 residues. Germline CDR1 GTSNPN, CDR2 SVGIG (reference sequence).

V and J are TRBV11-2 and TRBJ2-2; 8 bases agree with TRBD1. Germline CDR1 reads SGHAT; CDR2 reads FQNNGV. The CDR3 is 14 residues long. Trimming cost V 5 bases and J 5 bases; bases outside gene matches: 4. CDR3 nucleotide sequence: TGTGCCAGCAGCATGACAGGGGAGACCGGGGAGCTGTTTTTT. It yields the protein CASSMTGETGELFF.

Many counts were recorded for this clone. Here the CDR3 DNA reads TGTGCCACCAGCGAAGCCGGGGACCTCGGAAACACCATATATTTT. Its translation: CATSEAGDLGNTIYF. V gene TRBV15 combines with J gene TRBJ1-3, with a tentative D call TRBD1 (5 bases). The V gene's germline CDR1 is LNHNV and CDR2 YYDKDF (reference sequence). The CDR3 is 15 residues long. Trimming stripped 5 bases from V and 4 bases from J, with 15 bases between.